The 31 T cell receptor beta chains in this list originate from one sample, sequenced in a study of cytomegalovirus exposure and HLA in healthy donors. Both 60 Vbeta primers and 13 Jbeta primers went into the PCR. The repertoire was sequenced with immunoSEQ multiplex PCR; TCRdb's copy has only in-frame clones and lacks some. The sample has about 160,000 clones, more than 60% seen once. Sequenced sample: PBMCs. These receptors all stem from a male donor in good health and CMV-seronegative.

The genes are TRBV5-1 and TRBJ2-7, with 7 bases fitting TRBD2. CDR3 length equals 16 residues. Germline CDR1 SGHRS, CDR2 YFSETQ. V lost 0 bases, J lost 1 base, and 7 bases stayed unmatched. For the CDR3, the DNA is TGCGCCAGCAGCTTGGCCGGCGGGAGCAAGTCCTACGAGCAGTACTTC. This encodes CASSLAGGSKSYEQYF.

This clone was seen more than once but under ten times. Other DNA variants within this sample encode the same CDR3. The rearrangement links TRBV4-1 to TRBJ2-7; TRBD2 aligns across 8 bases. CDR1 and CDR2 from the germline V gene are MGHRA and YSYEKL. Trimming cost V 1 base and J 3 bases; bases outside gene matches: 5. CDR3 size: 15 residues. CDR3 in DNA: TGCGCCAGCAGCCAAGGTGCCAGCGGGGGCTACGAGCAGTACTTC. Protein product: CASSQGASGGYEQYF.

This rearrangement joins TRBV2 to TRBJ2-5, with 9 bases lining up with TRBD2. Trimming took 3 bases from V and 4 from J; bases not matched to a gene: 9. CDR1 is SNHLY, CDR2 FYNNEI, per germline. The CDR3 is 16 residues long. DNA for the CDR3: TGTGCCAGCAGTGATTATCGGCTAGCGGGGAGAGAGACCCAGTACTTC. It yields the protein CASSDYRLAGRETQYF.

This chain uses TRBV7-2 with TRBJ2-3; a weak D match, TRBD1 (5 bases). Trimming removed 8 bases from V and 5 bases from J, with 14 bases in between. Germline V gene sequence: CDR1 SGHTA, CDR2 FQGNSA. The length of the CDR3 is 13 residues. The CDR3 is CASSGGALDTQYF. The CDR3 coding sequence is TGTGCCAGCTCGGGTGGGGCTTTAGATACGCAGTATTTT.

The V and J genes are TRBV5-1 and TRBJ2-1; D might be TRBD2 (6 bases). Per germline, CDR1 SGHRS and CDR2 YFSETQ. Deletions cut 0 bases from V and 5 bases from J, with 12 bases between. The CDR3 totals 15 residues. The CDR3 protein is CASSLAGRRDNEQFF. In DNA, the CDR3 is TGCGCCAGCAGCTTGGCCGGGAGAAGGGACAATGAGCAGTTCTTC. Full variable domain (outside the CDR3, taken from reference TRBV5-1 and TRBJ2-1): KAGVTQTPRYLIKTRGQQVTLSCSPISGHRSVSWYQQTPGQGLQFLFEYFSETQRNKGNFPGRFSGRQFSNSRSEMNVSTLELGDSALYLCASSLAGRRDNEQFFGPGTRLTVL.

In this sample, this clone turned up a few times. The chain has TRBV6-5 and TRBJ1-2; tentatively, D is TRBD1 (6 bases). This CDR3 comprises 12 residues. With 7 bases removed from V and 7 bases from J, the gap between germline ends came to 13 bases. Germline V lookup: CDR1 MNHEY, CDR2 SVGAGI. The CDR3, as DNA: TGTGCCAGCACCACGGACAGACGTGGCTACACCTTC. Residues: CASTTDRRGYTF.

The chain recombines TRBV5-1 with TRBJ2-7; TRBD1 matches 8 bases. CDR1 SGHRS and CDR2 YFSETQ come from the germline V gene. With V trimmed by 6 bases and J by 6 bases, 2 bases remained unmatched. The length of the CDR3 is 11 residues. The CDR3 reads CASNTGGEQYF. The CDR3, as DNA: TGCGCCAGCAACACAGGGGGCGAGCAGTACTTC.

The chain has TRBV7-9 and TRBJ2-7, with 12 nucleotides matching TRBD1. The trim removed 5 bases at V and 7 bases at J, leaving 6 bases unmatched. This CDR3 contains 14 residues. CDR1 and CDR2 (germline): SEHNR, FQNEAQ (reference sequence). The CDR3 DNA sequence: TGTGCCAGCAGCCCGGGACAGGGGGCTCGGGAGCAGTACTTC. Encoded protein: CASSPGQGAREQYF.

V gene TRBV5-1 combines with J gene TRBJ2-5; the match to TRBD1 covers 9 bases. The V segment lost 3 bases and the J segment 5 bases; nucleotides outside the gene matches: 8. CDR3 length equals 15 residues. Germline lookup yields CDR1 SGHRS and CDR2 YFSETQ. The CDR3 is CASSSGDRASETQYF. The CDR3 DNA reads TGCGCCAGCAGCTCAGGGGACAGGGCCTCGGAGACCCAGTACTTC.

J is TRBJ1-2 and V is TRBV6-5; TRBD1 aligns across 7 bases. Per germline, CDR1 MNHEY and CDR2 SVGAGI. This CDR3 comprises 16 residues. V shed 4 bases, J shed 0 bases, and the junction held 8 bases outside the gene matches. The chain's CDR3 is CASSLSRDRANYGYTF. The CDR3 DNA is TGTGCCAGCAGTTTGTCTCGGGACAGAGCTAACTATGGCTACACCTTC.

J is TRBJ1-2 and V is TRBV7-2; 12 positions match TRBD1. Germline V gene lookup returns CDR1 SGHTA and CDR2 FQGNSA. Trimming removed 4 bases from V and 4 bases from J; junction bases left unmatched: 7. The CDR3 is 16 residues long. The CDR3 protein is CASSSTGTGGVYGYTF. The CDR3 DNA reads TGTGCCAGCAGCTCTACTGGGACAGGGGGCGTCTATGGCTACACCTTC.

The rearrangement uses TRBV9 and TRBJ2-7; a weak D match, TRBD1 (6 bases). Trimming removed 0 bases at V and 2 bases at J, with 9 bases between. Looked up from germline, CDR1 is SGDLS and CDR2 is YYNGEE. This CDR3 region has 14 residues. The CDR3 coding sequence is TGTGCCAGCAGCGTAGGGGACATAACCTACGAGCAGTACTTC. Amino acid sequence: CASSVGDITYEQYF.

This clone occurred a few times. V gene TRBV7-8 combines with J gene TRBJ1-3, with 10 nucleotides matching TRBD1. This CDR3 has 16 residues. CDR1 is SGHVS and CDR2 is FQNEAQ in the germline V gene. V shed 5 bases, J shed 3 bases, and the junction held 7 bases outside the gene matches. The CDR3 DNA reads as TGTGCCAGCAGCCTGACAGGGGGCGCGAGTGGAAACACCATATATTTT. Encoded protein: CASSLTGGASGNTIYF.

The chain has TRBV28 and TRBJ1-1; no definite D call. CDR1 is MDHEN, CDR2 SYDVKM, per germline. Deletions cut 5 bases from V and 5 bases from J, with 12 bases between. The CDR3 sequence is 13 residues long. The DNA of the CDR3 is TGTGCCAGCAGTGCGGGAGGCCGGACTGAAGCTTTCTTT. Translation: CASSAGGRTEAFF.

The chain links TRBV7-9 to TRBJ1-5; D unresolved. V shed 4 bases and J shed 0 bases, with 13 bases lying between them. From germline, CDR1 is SEHNR and CDR2 FQNEAQ (reference sequence). The CDR3 contains 16 residues. The DNA of the CDR3 is TGTGCCAGCAGCTGGGGAGAGCGGTATAGCAATCAGCCCCAGCATTTT. Translating it yields CASSWGERYSNQPQHF.

The rearrangement links TRBV6-1 to TRBJ1-2; 10 bases match TRBD1. With V trimmed by 2 bases and J by 7 bases, 4 bases remained unmatched. Germline V CDR1 and CDR2: MNHNS, SASEGT. CDR3 length: 14 residues. The CDR3 region has the DNA TGTGCCAGCAGTGAATATGGGACAGGGGTTGGCTACACCTTC. As protein: CASSEYGTGVGYTF.

V usage is TRBV28 and J usage is TRBJ1-5; no firm D call. CDR3 length: 14 residues. Germline assignment: CDR1 MDHEN and CDR2 SYDVKM. V lost 5 bases and J lost 7, with 15 bases in between. This CDR3 reads CASSELVLWQPQHF. CDR3 nucleotide sequence: TGTGCCAGCAGTGAACTGGTACTTTGGCAGCCCCAGCATTTT.

The V call is TRBV6-1, the J call TRBJ1-5; D perhaps matches TRBD1 (6 bases). The germline V gene has CDR1 MNHNS and CDR2 SASEGT. The CDR3 contains 15 residues. Trimming cost V 1 base and J 4 bases, with 11 bases left between them. DNA of the CDR3: TGTGCCAGCAGTGAAGTCCTGGACAGTAATCAGCCCCAGCATTTT. This codes for CASSEVLDSNQPQHF.

This clone was seen just once. The rearrangement uses TRBV5-1 and TRBJ2-1, with TRBD2 matching over 10 bases. The J segment lost 7 bases and the V segment lost 2 bases, leaving 6 bases of the junction unmatched. CDR1 SGHRS and CDR2 YFSETQ come from the germline V gene. The CDR3 runs to 15 residues. CDR3 in DNA: TGCGCCAGCAGCTTAGCGGGGGGGTATCTAAATGAGCAGTTCTTC. Translating gives CASSLAGGYLNEQFF.

Concerning this clone itself: This specimen includes other DNA sequences encoding the same CDR3. The chain links TRBV7-3 to TRBJ2-3; D remains ambiguous. V shed 1 base and J shed 3 bases, with 8 bases lying between them. Germline V gene sequence: CDR1 SGHTA, CDR2 FQGTGA. The CDR3 covers 14 residues. CDR3 nucleotides: TGTGCCAGCAGCTTAAATCCCGGGACAGATACGCAGTATTTT. It yields the protein CASSLNPGTDTQYF.

The rearrangement joins TRBV29-1 to TRBJ2-1; D may be TRBD1 (6 bases). The germline V gene encodes CDR1 SQVTM and CDR2 ANQGSEA. The CDR3 covers 14 residues. CDR3 protein: CSAERTVSYNEQFF. The DNA for the CDR3 is TGCAGTGCAGAACGGACAGTCTCCTACAATGAGCAGTTCTTC.

The chain uses TRBV29-1 and TRBJ1-1; no clear D. There are 14 residues in the CDR3. Germline V gene data show CDR1 as SQVTM and CDR2 as ANQGSEA. The ends were cut back, 4 bases at V and 0 bases at J, with 12 bases in the middle. CDR3 loop: CSVGGGGMNTEAFF. The CDR3 DNA follows: TGCAGCGTTGGCGGTGGCGGGATGAACACTGAAGCTTTCTTT.

The chain has TRBV10-3 and TRBJ1-4; a possible D gene is TRBD1 (5 bases). V lost 6 bases and J lost 8, with 13 bases in between. Germline V lookup: CDR1 ENHRY, CDR2 SYGVKD. The CDR3 runs to 13 residues. CDR3 in amino acids: CAIRGVAGEKLFF. CDR3 nucleotide sequence: TGTGCCATCAGAGGGGTGGCGGGGGAAAAACTGTTTTTT.

The rearrangement uses TRBV7-8 and TRBJ2-7, with 8 bases identical to TRBD1. CDR3 length: 16 amino acids. The germline CDR1 and CDR2 sequences are SGHVS and FQNEAQ. Germline trimming cut 2 bases from V and 2 bases from J; bases unmatched to any gene: 8. The chain's CDR3 is CASSLPRGRRTYEQYF. In DNA, the CDR3 is TGTGCCAGCAGCTTACCCAGGGGGCGCAGGACCTACGAGCAGTACTTC.

This clone was observed a single time. The V call is TRBV6-5, the J call TRBJ2-5; TRBD2 might be the D (6 bases). The DNA matches TRBJ2-7 better at its end, which makes the J call doubtful. The CDR3 length is 15 residues. Germline V gives CDR1 MNHEY, CDR2 SVGAGI. The CDR3 DNA follows: TGTGCCAGCAGTTACGGGTCCGGGAGCTCCTACGAGCAGTACTTC. It translates to CASSYGSGSSYEQYF.

This chain connects TRBV4-3 to TRBJ1-1; 8 bases are shared with TRBD1. Germline values: CDR1 LGHNA, CDR2 YSLEER. CDR3 length equals 14 residues. J was trimmed by 5 bases and V by 6 bases; bases with no gene match: 8. CDR3 nucleotide sequence: TGCGCCAGCAGTCGGACAGGGAGTCGGACTGAAGCTTTCTTT. Residues: CASSRTGSRTEAFF.

This clone occurred once. The rearrangement links TRBV5-1 to TRBJ2-6; 9 bases line up with TRBD1. Trimming at V came to 4 bases and at J to 2 bases, leaving 4 bases not matched to a gene. This CDR3 spans 16 amino acids. The germline V gene encodes CDR1 SGHRS and CDR2 YFSETQ. The CDR3 bases are TGCGCCAGCAGCGCACAGGGGGCGCCTGGGGCCAACGTCCTGACTTTC. Residues: CASSAQGAPGANVLTF.

The chain links TRBV11-2 to TRBJ2-7, with D perhaps TRBD1 (6 bases). The ends were cut back, 7 bases at V and 4 bases at J, with 11 bases in the middle. Germline loops: CDR1 SGHAT, CDR2 FQNNGV. The length of the CDR3 is 12 residues. CDR3 nucleotide sequence: TGTGCCAGCAACCTGGGACAATACGAGCAGTACTTC. It specifies CASNLGQYEQYF.

The chain uses TRBV11-2 and TRBJ1-2; D gene ambiguous. Deletions cut 4 bases from V and 6 bases from J, with 9 bases between. CDR3 length: 12 amino acids. Germline CDR1 SGHAT, CDR2 FQNNGV. CDR3 coding DNA: TGTGCCAGCAGCTCGATGGGCCATGGCTACACCTTC. Protein: CASSSMGHGYTF.

The chain couples TRBV7-8 to TRBJ2-1; D gene unclear. Per the germline V gene, CDR1 is SGHVS and CDR2 is FQNEAQ. This CDR3 has 16 residues. The V end lost 2 bases, the J end lost 4 bases, and 15 bases lay between the germline ends. The CDR3 region has the DNA TGTGCCAGCAGCTTACTAAATGGTGAATTGTACAATGAGCAGTTCTTC. This sequence encodes CASSLLNGELYNEQFF. The full variable domain, its missing parts supplied by reference TRBV7-8 and TRBJ2-1, is GAGVSQSPRYKVAKRGQDVALRCDPISGHVSLFWYQQALGQGPEFLTYFQNEAQLDKSGLPSDRFFAERPEGSVSTLKIQRTQQEDSAVYLCASSLLNGELYNEQFFGPGTRLTVL.

This clone has just a few counts. This chain uses TRBV5-1 with TRBJ2-1; TRBD1 might be the D (5 bases). Trimming pared 2 bases from V and 7 bases from J, leaving 10 bases between. Per the germline V gene, CDR1 is SGHRS and CDR2 is YFSETQ. This CDR3 is built from 13 residues. The DNA of the CDR3 is TGCGCCAGCAGCTTAGGGGCGGAGAATGAGCAGTTCTTC. Its protein product is CASSLGAENEQFF.